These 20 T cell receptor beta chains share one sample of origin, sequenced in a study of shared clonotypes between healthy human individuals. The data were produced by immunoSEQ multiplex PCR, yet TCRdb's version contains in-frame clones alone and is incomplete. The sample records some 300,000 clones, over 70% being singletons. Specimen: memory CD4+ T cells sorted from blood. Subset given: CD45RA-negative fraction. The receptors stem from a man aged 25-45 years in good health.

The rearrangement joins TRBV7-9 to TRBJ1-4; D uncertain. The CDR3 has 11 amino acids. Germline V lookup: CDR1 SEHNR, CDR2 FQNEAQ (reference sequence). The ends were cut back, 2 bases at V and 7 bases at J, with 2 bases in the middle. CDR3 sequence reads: CASSLIEKLFF. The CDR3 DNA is TGTGCCAGCAGCTTAATTGAAAAACTGTTTTTT.

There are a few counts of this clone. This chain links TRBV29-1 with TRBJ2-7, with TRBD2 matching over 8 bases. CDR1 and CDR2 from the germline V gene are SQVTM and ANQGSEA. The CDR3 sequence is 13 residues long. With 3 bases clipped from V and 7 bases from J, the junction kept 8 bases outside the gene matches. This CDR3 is CSVDRTSSGEQYF. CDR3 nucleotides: TGCAGCGTTGACCGGACTAGCTCCGGGGAGCAGTACTTC.

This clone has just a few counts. CDR3 coding DNA: TGCGCCAGCAGCTGGGGCGGGGGGATGAACACTGAAGCTTTCTTT. Translating gives CASSWGGGMNTEAFF. This sequence joins TRBV5-1 and TRBJ1-1, with a possible D match to TRBD1 (5 bases). CDR1 and CDR2 (germline): SGHRS, YFSETQ. The CDR3 spans 15 residues. V shed 3 bases and J shed 0 bases, with 12 bases lying between them. Based on the CDR3 plus reference TRBV5-1 and TRBJ1-1, the full variable domain is KAGVTQTPRYLIKTRGQQVTLSCSPISGHRSVSWYQQTPGQGLQFLFEYFSETQRNKGNFPGRFSGRQFSNSRSEMNVSTLELGDSALYLCASSWGGGMNTEAFFGQGTRLTVV.

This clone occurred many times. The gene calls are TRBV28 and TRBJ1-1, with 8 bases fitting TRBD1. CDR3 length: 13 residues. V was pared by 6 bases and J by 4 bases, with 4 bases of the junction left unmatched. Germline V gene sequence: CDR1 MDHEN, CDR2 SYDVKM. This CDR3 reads CASRLTGGTEAFF. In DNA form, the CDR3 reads TGTGCCAGCAGACTTACAGGGGGCACTGAAGCTTTCTTT.

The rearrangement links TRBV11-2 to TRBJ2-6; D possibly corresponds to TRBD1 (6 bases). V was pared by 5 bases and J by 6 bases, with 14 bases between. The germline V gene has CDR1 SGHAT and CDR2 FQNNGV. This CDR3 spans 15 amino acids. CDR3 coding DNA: TGTGCCAGCAGCAAAGGGACAACAGAGGCCAACGTCCTGACTTTC. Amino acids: CASSKGTTEANVLTF.

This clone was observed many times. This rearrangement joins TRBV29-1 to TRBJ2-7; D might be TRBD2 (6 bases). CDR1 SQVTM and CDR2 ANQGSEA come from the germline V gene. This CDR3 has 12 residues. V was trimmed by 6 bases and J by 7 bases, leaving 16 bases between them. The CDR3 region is CSVSPGGDEQYF. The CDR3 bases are TGCAGCGTGAGCCCCGGCGGGGATGAGCAGTACTTC.

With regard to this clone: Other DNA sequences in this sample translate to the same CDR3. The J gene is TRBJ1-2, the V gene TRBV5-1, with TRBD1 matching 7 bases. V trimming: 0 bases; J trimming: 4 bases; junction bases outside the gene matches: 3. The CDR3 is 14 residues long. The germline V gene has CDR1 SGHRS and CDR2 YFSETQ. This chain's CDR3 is CASSLGQGSYGYTF. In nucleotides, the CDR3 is TGCGCCAGCAGCTTGGGACAGGGCAGCTATGGCTACACCTTC.

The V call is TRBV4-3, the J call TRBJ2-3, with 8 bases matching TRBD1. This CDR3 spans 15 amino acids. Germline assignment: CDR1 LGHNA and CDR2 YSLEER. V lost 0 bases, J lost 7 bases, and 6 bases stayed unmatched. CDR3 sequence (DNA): TGCGCCAGCAGCCAAGATCGGACAGGGCGCAATACGCAGTATTTT. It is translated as CASSQDRTGRNTQYF.

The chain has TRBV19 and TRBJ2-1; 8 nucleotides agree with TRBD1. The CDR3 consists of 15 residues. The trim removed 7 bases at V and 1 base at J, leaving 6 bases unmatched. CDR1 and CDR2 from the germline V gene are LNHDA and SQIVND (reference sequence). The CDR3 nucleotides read TGTGCCAGTACCGCCGGGACAGGATCCTACAATGAGCAGTTCTTC. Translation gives CASTAGTGSYNEQFF.

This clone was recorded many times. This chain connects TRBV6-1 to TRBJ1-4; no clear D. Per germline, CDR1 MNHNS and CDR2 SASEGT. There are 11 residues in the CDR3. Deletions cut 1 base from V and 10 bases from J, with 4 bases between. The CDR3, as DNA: TGTGCCAGCAGTGAAGAACGAAAACTGTTTTTT. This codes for CASSEERKLFF.

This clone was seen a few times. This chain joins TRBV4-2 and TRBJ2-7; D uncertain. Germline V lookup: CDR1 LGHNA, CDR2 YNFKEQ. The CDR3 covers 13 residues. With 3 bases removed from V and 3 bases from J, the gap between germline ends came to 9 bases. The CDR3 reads CASSHPGYYEQYF. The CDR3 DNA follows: TGTGCCAGCAGCCATCCCGGGTACTACGAGCAGTACTTC.

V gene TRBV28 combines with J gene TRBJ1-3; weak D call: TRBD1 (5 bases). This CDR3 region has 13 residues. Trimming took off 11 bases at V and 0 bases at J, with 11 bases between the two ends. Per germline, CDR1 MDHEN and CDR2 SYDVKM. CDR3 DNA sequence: TGTGCCTCCCGGGACCACTCTGGAAACACCATATATTTT. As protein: CASRDHSGNTIYF.

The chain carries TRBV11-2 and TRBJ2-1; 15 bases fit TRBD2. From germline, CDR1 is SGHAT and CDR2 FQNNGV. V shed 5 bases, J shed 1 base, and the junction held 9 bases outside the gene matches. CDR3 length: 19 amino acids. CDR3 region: CASSPEGTSGRRSYNEQFF. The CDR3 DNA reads TGTGCCAGCAGCCCAGAGGGGACTAGCGGGAGGAGGTCCTACAATGAGCAGTTCTTC.

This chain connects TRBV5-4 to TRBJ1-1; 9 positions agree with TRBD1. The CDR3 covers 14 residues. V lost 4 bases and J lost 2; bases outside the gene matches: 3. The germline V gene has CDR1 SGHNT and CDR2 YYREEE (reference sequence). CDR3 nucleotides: TGTGCCAGCAGCACGGGACAGGGTAACACTGAAGCTTTCTTT. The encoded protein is CASSTGQGNTEAFF. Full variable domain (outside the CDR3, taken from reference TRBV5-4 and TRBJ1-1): ETGVTQSPTHLIKTRGQQVTLRCSSQSGHNTVSWYQQALGQGPQFIFQYYREEENGRGNFPPRFSGLQFPNYSSELNVNALELDDSALYLCASSTGQGNTEAFFGQGTRLTVV.

As DNA, the CDR3 is TGTGCCAGCAGCTTTACTAGCTACGGGGAGCTGTTTTTT. This gives the protein CASSFTSYGELFF. V is TRBV7-9 and J is TRBJ2-2; a weak D match, TRBD2 (6 bases). The CDR3 sequence is 13 residues long. Trimming took off 3 bases at V and 7 bases at J, with 9 bases between the two ends. The germline V gene has CDR1 SEHNR and CDR2 FQNEAQ (reference sequence).

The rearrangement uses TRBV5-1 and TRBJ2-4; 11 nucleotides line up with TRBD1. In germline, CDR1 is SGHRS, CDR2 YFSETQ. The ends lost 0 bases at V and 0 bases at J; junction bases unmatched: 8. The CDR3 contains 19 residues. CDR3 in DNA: TGCGCCAGCAGCTTGGGGCCCGGACAGGGGGCCCTAGCCAAAAACATTCAGTACTTC. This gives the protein CASSLGPGQGALAKNIQYF.

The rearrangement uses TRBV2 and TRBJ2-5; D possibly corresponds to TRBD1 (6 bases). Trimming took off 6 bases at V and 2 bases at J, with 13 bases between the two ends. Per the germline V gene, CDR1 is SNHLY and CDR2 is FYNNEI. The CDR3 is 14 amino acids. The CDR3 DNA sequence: TGTGCCAGCAGCCCCGACAGGCAACAAGAGACCCAGTACTTC. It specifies CASSPDRQQETQYF.

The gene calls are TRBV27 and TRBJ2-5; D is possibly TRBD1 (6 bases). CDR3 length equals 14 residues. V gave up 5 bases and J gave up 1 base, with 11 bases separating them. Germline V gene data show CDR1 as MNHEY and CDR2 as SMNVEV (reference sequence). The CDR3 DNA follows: TGTGCCAGCAGTCCTGACAGGATCCAAGAGACCCAGTACTTC. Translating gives CASSPDRIQETQYF.

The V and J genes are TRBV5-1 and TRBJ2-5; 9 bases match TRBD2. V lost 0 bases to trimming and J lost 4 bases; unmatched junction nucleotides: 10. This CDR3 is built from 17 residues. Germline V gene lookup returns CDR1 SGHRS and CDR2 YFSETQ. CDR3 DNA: TGCGCCAGCAGCTTGGGGGGTAGCGGGAGTCTGGGAGAGACCCAGTACTTC. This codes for CASSLGGSGSLGETQYF.

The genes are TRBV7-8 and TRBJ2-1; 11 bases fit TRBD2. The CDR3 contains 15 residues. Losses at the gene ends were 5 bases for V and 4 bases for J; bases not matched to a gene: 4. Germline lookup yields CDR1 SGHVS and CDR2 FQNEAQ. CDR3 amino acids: CASSKGLAEYNEQFF. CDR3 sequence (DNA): TGTGCCAGCAGCAAGGGACTAGCGGAATACAATGAGCAGTTCTTC.